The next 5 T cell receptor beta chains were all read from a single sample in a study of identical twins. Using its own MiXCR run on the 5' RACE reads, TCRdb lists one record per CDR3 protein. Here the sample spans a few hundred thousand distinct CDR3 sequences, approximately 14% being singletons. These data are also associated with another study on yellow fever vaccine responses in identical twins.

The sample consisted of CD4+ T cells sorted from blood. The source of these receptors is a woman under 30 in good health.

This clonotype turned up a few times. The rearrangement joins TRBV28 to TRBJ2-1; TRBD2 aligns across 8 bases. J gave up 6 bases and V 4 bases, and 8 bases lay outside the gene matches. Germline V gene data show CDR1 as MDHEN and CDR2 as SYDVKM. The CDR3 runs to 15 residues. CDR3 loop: CASSSGGGEGNEQFF. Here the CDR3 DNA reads TGTGCCAGCAGTTCCGGGGGGGGGGAAGGCAATGAGCAGTTCTTC.

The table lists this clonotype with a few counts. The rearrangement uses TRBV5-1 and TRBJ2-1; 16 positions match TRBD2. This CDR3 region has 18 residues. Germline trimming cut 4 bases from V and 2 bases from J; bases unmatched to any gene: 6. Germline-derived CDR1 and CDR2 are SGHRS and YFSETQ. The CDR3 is CASSRLGLAGGTYNEQFF. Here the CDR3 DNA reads TGCGCCAGCAGCCGCTTGGGACTAGCGGGAGGGACCTACAATGAGCAGTTCTTC.

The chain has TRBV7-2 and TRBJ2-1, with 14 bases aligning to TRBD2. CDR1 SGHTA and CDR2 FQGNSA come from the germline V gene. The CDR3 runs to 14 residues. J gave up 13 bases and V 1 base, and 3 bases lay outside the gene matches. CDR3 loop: CASSLGTSGGNQFF. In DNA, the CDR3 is TGTGCCAGCAGCTTAGGGACTAGCGGGGGGAACCAGTTCTTC. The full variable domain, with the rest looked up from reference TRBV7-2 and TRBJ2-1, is GAGVSQSPSNKVTEKGKDVELRCDPISGHTALYWYRQSLGQGLEFLIYFQGNSAPDKSGLPSDRFSAERTGGSVSTLTIQRTQQEDSAVYLCASSLGTSGGNQFFGPGTRLTVL.

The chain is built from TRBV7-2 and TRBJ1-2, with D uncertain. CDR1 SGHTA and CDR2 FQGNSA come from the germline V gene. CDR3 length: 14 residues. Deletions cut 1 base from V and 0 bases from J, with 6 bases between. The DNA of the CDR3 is TGTGCCAGCAGCTTAGATCGGGCTAACTATGGCTACACCTTC. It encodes CASSLDRANYGYTF. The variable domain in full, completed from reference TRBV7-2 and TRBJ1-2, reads GAGVSQSPSNKVTEKGKDVELRCDPISGHTALYWYRQSLGQGLEFLIYFQGNSAPDKSGLPSDRFSAERTGGSVSTLTIQRTQQEDSAVYLCASSLDRANYGYTFGSGTRLTVV.

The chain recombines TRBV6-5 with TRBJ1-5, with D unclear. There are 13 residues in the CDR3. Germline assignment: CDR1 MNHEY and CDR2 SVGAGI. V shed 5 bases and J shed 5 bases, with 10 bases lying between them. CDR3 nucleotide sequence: TGTGCCAGCAGTAACTTCGGGGATCAGCCCCAGCATTTT. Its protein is CASSNFGDQPQHF.